The 27 T cell receptor beta chains listed next were all sequenced from one sample in a study of blood T cell repertoires in COVID-19. Sequenced by immunoSEQ multiplex PCR; TCRdb stores in-frame clones only, minus some. The data hold about 270,000 clones, with 88% observed a single time. Sequenced input: peripheral blood. Receptors originate from a man in his 60s who had recovered from COVID-19.

CDR3 sequence reads: CASSFWGQGYEQYF. The CDR3 DNA follows: TGTGCCAGCAGTTTCTGGGGACAGGGCTACGAGCAGTACTTC. This chain connects TRBV27 to TRBJ2-7; TRBD1 matches at 9 bases. With 3 bases clipped from V and 3 bases from J, the junction kept 3 bases outside the gene matches. CDR3 length equals 14 residues. Germline values: CDR1 MNHEY, CDR2 SMNVEV (reference sequence).

Comment on this clone: At the DNA level, this CDR3 is encoded by other sequences in the same sample as well. CDR3 sequence: CASSLKGDTEAFF. The CDR3 coding sequence is TGTGCCAGCAGTTTAAAAGGGGACACTGAAGCTTTCTTT. The J gene is TRBJ1-1, the V gene TRBV12-3 or TRBV12-4; D perhaps matches TRBD1 (5 bases). V gave up 2 bases and J gave up 3 bases, with 7 bases separating them. This CDR3 is built from 13 residues.

The J gene is TRBJ2-2, the V gene TRBV24-1; TRBD2 matches at 9 bases. Germline-derived CDR1 and CDR2 are KGHDR and SFDVKD. The CDR3 is 15 amino acids. Germline trimming cut 5 bases from V and 2 bases from J; bases unmatched to any gene: 2. The CDR3 region is CATSVAGANTGELFF. The DNA for the CDR3 is TGTGCCACCAGTGTAGCGGGGGCCAACACCGGGGAGCTGTTTTTT.

The chain employs TRBV6-5 and TRBJ1-2; TRBD1 matches at 7 bases. V lost 6 bases to trimming and J lost 3 bases; unmatched junction nucleotides: 4. The germline gives CDR1 MNHEY, CDR2 SVGAGI. The CDR3 has 13 amino acids. In DNA, the CDR3 is TGTGCCAGCAGCAACGACAGGGACTATGGCTACACCTTC. Amino acids: CASSNDRDYGYTF.

This clone was picked up one time. V usage is TRBV5-6 and J usage is TRBJ2-1, with TRBD2 matching over 7 bases. Germline CDR1 and CDR2: SGHDT and YYEEEE. V lost 0 bases and J lost 6; bases outside the gene matches: 6. The CDR3 spans 15 residues. CDR3 nucleotides: TGTGCCAGCAGCTTGGTGCGGACTAGGATCAATGAGCAGTTCTTC. Its translation is CASSLVRTRINEQFF.

The CDR3 region is CASSATAPNQPQHF. The CDR3 DNA is TGTGCCAGTAGCGCGACAGCCCCGAATCAGCCCCAGCATTTT. The chain uses TRBV19 and TRBJ1-5; D possibly corresponds to TRBD1 (5 bases). The germline CDR1 and CDR2 sequences are LNHDA and SQIVND (reference sequence). Between the trimmed V and J ends, which lost 6 bases and 4 bases, there was a span of 13 bases. CDR3 length: 14 amino acids. Using reference TRBV19 and TRBJ1-5 for the parts outside the CDR3, the full variable domain is DGGITQSPKYLFRKEGQNVTLSCEQNLNHDAMYWYRQDPGQGLRLIYYSQIVNDFQKGDIAEGYSVSREKKESFPLTVTSAQKNPTAFYLCASSATAPNQPQHFGDGTRLSIL.

The CDR3 protein is CASSLRLSHEQYF. Here the CDR3 DNA reads TGTGCCAGCAGTTTGCGACTTTCCCACGAGCAGTACTTC. The genes are TRBV12-3 or TRBV12-4 and TRBJ2-7; D is uncertain. The CDR3 sequence is 13 residues long. Trimming took 3 bases from V and 5 from J, leaving 11 bases between them.

The chain links TRBV5-6 to TRBJ1-1; 12 nucleotides align to TRBD1. The V and J ends lost 3 bases and 5 bases, in that order; junction bases with no gene match: 8. Germline V gene data show CDR1 as SGHDT and CDR2 as YYEEEE. CDR3 length: 16 residues. This chain's CDR3 is CASSSPGQGARTEAFF. The DNA for the CDR3 is TGTGCCAGCAGCTCCCCGGGACAGGGGGCGCGTACTGAAGCTTTCTTT.

The rearrangement joins TRBV6-5 to TRBJ1-5; a weak D match, TRBD1 (6 bases). CDR1 and CDR2 from the germline V gene are MNHEY and SVGAGI. The CDR3 extends over 15 amino acids. Trimming removed 2 bases at V and 3 bases at J, with 11 bases between. CDR3 sequence (DNA): TGTGCCAGCAGTTACCAGGGACATAACAATCAGCCCCAGCATTTT. It translates to CASSYQGHNNQPQHF.

The gene calls are TRBV6-1 and TRBJ1-2; D ambiguous. Deletions cut 10 bases from V and 3 bases from J, with 15 bases between. The CDR3 is 13 amino acids. Germline assignment: CDR1 MNHNS and CDR2 SASEGT. CDR3 in amino acids: CATTSGIDYGYTF. In DNA, the CDR3 is TGTGCCACTACTAGTGGCATTGACTATGGCTACACCTTC.

This clone occurred a few times. This chain joins TRBV11-2 and TRBJ2-5; TRBD2 matches 9 bases. CDR1 is SGHAT and CDR2 is FQNNGV in the germline V gene. V was pared by 5 bases and J by 1 base, with 11 bases of the junction left unmatched. CDR3 length: 17 amino acids. CDR3 sequence: CASSAKFGSGGQETQYF. Written as DNA, the CDR3 is TGTGCCAGCAGCGCTAAATTCGGTAGCGGGGGCCAAGAGACCCAGTACTTC.

The J gene is TRBJ1-5, the V gene TRBV5-1, with no clear D. With 4 bases removed from V and 3 bases from J, the gap between germline ends came to 14 bases. This CDR3 contains 15 residues. Germline CDR1 is SGHRS and CDR2 is YFSETQ. The CDR3 DNA reads as TGCGCCAGCAGCCGAAGCCCGGGGAACAATCAGCCCCAGCATTTT. This gives the protein CASSRSPGNNQPQHF.

V and J are TRBV11-3 and TRBJ2-7, with a weak D call TRBD1 (7 bases). The CDR3 sequence is 15 residues long. The V end lost 2 bases, the J end lost 6 bases, and 17 bases lay between the germline ends. CDR1 and CDR2 (germline): SGHNT, YENEEA. This chain's CDR3 is CASSLSGGQGGEQYF. CDR3 bases: TGTGCCAGCAGCTTATCGGGTGGGCAGGGGGGCGAGCAGTACTTC.

This chain connects TRBV19 to TRBJ2-1; TRBD1 matches at 7 bases. The germline V gene encodes CDR1 LNHDA and CDR2 SQIVND (reference sequence). Germline trimming cut 4 bases from V and 9 bases from J; bases unmatched to any gene: 3. The CDR3 length is 12 residues. The CDR3 sequence: CASSRNRGEQFF. DNA for the CDR3: TGTGCCAGTAGTAGGAACAGGGGTGAGCAGTTCTTC.

V is TRBV4-2 and J is TRBJ2-4; unclear D gene. The ends were cut back, 0 bases at V and 8 bases at J, with 8 bases in the middle. There are 13 residues in the CDR3. The germline CDR1 and CDR2 sequences are LGHNA and YNFKEQ. This CDR3 is CASSQEGMYIQYF. CDR3 in DNA: TGTGCCAGCAGCCAAGAGGGCATGTACATTCAGTACTTC.

The V call is TRBV2, the J call TRBJ2-6, with D tentatively TRBD2 (6 bases). Germline loops: CDR1 SNHLY, CDR2 FYNNEI. V lost 2 bases and J 1 base, leaving 9 bases between the germline ends. This CDR3 region has 16 residues. The CDR3 DNA reads TGTGCCAGCAGTGAATTGCGGGGATCTGGGGCCAACGTCCTGACTTTC. Translated: CASSELRGSGANVLTF.

V and J are TRBV2 and TRBJ2-7; 9 nucleotides match TRBD1. Germline values: CDR1 SNHLY, CDR2 FYNNEI. V shed 6 bases and J 3 bases; nucleotides not matched to a gene: 9. CDR3 length: 15 amino acids. The CDR3 region has the DNA TGTGCCAGCAGCCTTTCCGGGACAGGGAACTACGAGCAGTACTTC. Amino acid sequence: CASSLSGTGNYEQYF.

The chain is built from TRBV5-5 and TRBJ1-1, with D perhaps TRBD1 (6 bases). The CDR3 sequence is 17 residues long. In germline, CDR1 is SGHKS, CDR2 YYEKEE (reference sequence). V was shortened by 2 bases and J by 0 bases, with 17 bases between the two germline ends. The CDR3 DNA reads TGTGCCAGCAGCTTTGAGTTCCAGGGGCGATTGAACACTGAAGCTTTCTTT. This gives the protein CASSFEFQGRLNTEAFF.

This chain links TRBV3-1 (or the pseudogene TRBV3-2) with TRBJ1-3; D gene ambiguous. The V gene lost 7 bases and the J gene lost 4 bases, with 17 bases spanning the gap. CDR3 size: 15 residues. CDR1 and CDR2 (germline): LGHDT, YNNKEL (reference sequence). The DNA of the CDR3 is TGTGCCAGCACCTACACGGCGGCGAGAGGAAACACCATATATTTT. Amino acids: CASTYTAARGNTIYF.

The rearrangement joins TRBV3-1 (or the pseudogene TRBV3-2) to TRBJ2-6, with D perhaps TRBD1 (6 bases). Trimming stripped 2 bases from V and 2 bases from J, with 13 bases between. The germline gives CDR1 LGHDT, CDR2 YNNKEL (reference sequence). This CDR3 contains 17 residues. CDR3 DNA: TGTGCCAGCAGCCAACGAGGGGGTTCCGCTGGGGCCAACGTCCTGACTTTC. Its translation: CASSQRGGSAGANVLTF.

This clone was seen a few times. The V gene is TRBV10-3, the J gene TRBJ2-1, with 7 positions matching TRBD1. The CDR3 is 12 amino acids. Germline V gene lookup returns CDR1 ENHRY and CDR2 SYGVKD. Trimming removed 6 bases from V and 5 bases from J; junction bases left unmatched: 1. In nucleotides, the CDR3 is TGTGCCATCAGCAGGGGGAACAATGAGCAGTTCTTC. Its protein product is CAISRGNNEQFF.

J is TRBJ2-5 and V is TRBV6-5; 7 bases fit TRBD1. V lost 5 bases and J lost 4; bases outside the gene matches: 7. The CDR3 runs to 14 residues. Germline values: CDR1 MNHEY, CDR2 SVGAGI. In nucleotides, the CDR3 is TGTGCCAGCAGTCGACAGGGCGGGCTAGAGACCCAGTACTTC. Protein sequence: CASSRQGGLETQYF.

This clone came up once. The genes are TRBV5-1 and TRBJ1-1, with TRBD1 matching 8 bases. With 4 bases clipped from V and 0 bases from J, the junction kept 11 bases outside the gene matches. This CDR3 spans 17 amino acids. Per germline, CDR1 SGHRS and CDR2 YFSETQ. The chain's CDR3 is CASSTGQGGGMNTEAFF. DNA of the CDR3: TGCGCCAGCAGCACTGGACAGGGTGGGGGAATGAACACTGAAGCTTTCTTT.

This chain uses TRBV5-1 with TRBJ1-4; 7 nucleotides match TRBD1. This CDR3 is built from 14 residues. J lost 7 bases, V lost 2 bases, and 5 bases had no gene match. Germline V lookup: CDR1 SGHRS, CDR2 YFSETQ. In DNA, the CDR3 is TGCGCCAGCAGCTTCACAGGGGATCGTGAAAAACTGTTTTTT. Its translation: CASSFTGDREKLFF.

This rearrangement joins TRBV19 to TRBJ1-2, with D unresolved. V was trimmed by 6 bases and J by 5 bases, leaving 13 bases between them. The CDR3 sequence is 13 residues long. CDR1 is LNHDA, CDR2 SQIVND, per germline (reference sequence). CDR3 loop: CASSEPGMYGYTF. In nucleotides, the CDR3 is TGTGCCAGTAGCGAGCCCGGGATGTATGGCTACACCTTC. Full variable domain (remainder filled in from reference TRBV19 and TRBJ1-2): DGGITQSPKYLFRKEGQNVTLSCEQNLNHDAMYWYRQDPGQGLRLIYYSQIVNDFQKGDIAEGYSVSREKKESFPLTVTSAQKNPTAFYLCASSEPGMYGYTFGSGTRLTVV.

The rearrangement joins TRBV7-9 to TRBJ2-5, with 10 bases fitting TRBD1. The germline CDR1 and CDR2 sequences are SEHNR and FQNEAQ (reference sequence). This CDR3 has 15 amino acids. Germline trimming cut 7 bases from V and 5 bases from J; bases unmatched to any gene: 10. CDR3 amino acids: CASKATGGIIETQYF. CDR3 DNA: TGTGCCAGCAAGGCGACAGGGGGCATAATTGAGACCCAGTACTTC.

The chain employs TRBV6-5 and TRBJ1-2, with TRBD1 matching over 8 bases. The CDR3 is 16 residues long. The V gene end was trimmed by 2 bases and the J gene end by 6 bases; junction bases not matched to a gene: 11. Germline assignment: CDR1 MNHEY and CDR2 SVGAGI. The CDR3 DNA is TGTGCCAGCAGTTACGTCCCAGGGGGCGCGGTCGATGGCTACACCTTC. This encodes CASSYVPGGAVDGYTF.